One sample yielded the 3 T cell receptor beta chains listed below, sequenced in a study of T cells in Graves' hyperthyroidism and ophthalmopathy. What was amplified from RNA transcripts were TCR beta CDR3 regions. Using the HTBI primer set, a first-round RT-PCR was run on the TCR CDR3. MiXCR, applied by TCRdb to the multiplex PCR reads, yields one record per CDR3 protein. The sample lists roughly 98,000 distinct CDR3 sequences, about 37% occurring once. Sequenced material: peripheral blood or thyroid tissue (not recorded which). The source is a woman aged 25 to 39 with Graves' hyperthyroidism.

V gene TRBV28 combines with J gene TRBJ1-5; D uncertain. Germline V lookup: CDR1 MDHEN, CDR2 SYDVKM. This CDR3 spans 11 amino acids. Trimming cost V 4 bases and J 9 bases, with 7 bases left between them. The CDR3 here is CASSWPGPQHF. Here the CDR3 DNA reads TGTGCCAGCAGTTGGCCGGGGCCCCAGCATTTT.

The chain is built from TRBV15 and TRBJ2-7; 7 nucleotides line up with TRBD1. CDR1 is LNHNV and CDR2 is YYDKDF in the germline V gene (reference sequence). The CDR3 contains 14 residues. J gave up 2 bases and V 3 bases, and 4 bases lay outside the gene matches. The CDR3 loop is CATSRTGTPYEQYF. Written as DNA, the CDR3 is TGTGCCACCAGCAGGACAGGGACCCCCTACGAGCAGTACTTC.

The chain joins TRBV24-1 to TRBJ1-2; no firm D call. The CDR3 runs to 14 residues. Trimming cost V 4 bases and J 7 bases, with 15 bases left between them. Germline V gene sequence: CDR1 KGHDR, CDR2 SFDVKD. In nucleotides, the CDR3 is TGTGCCACCAGTGAGAGGTGGAACAGTGCTGGCTACACCTTC. This codes for CATSERWNSAGYTF.